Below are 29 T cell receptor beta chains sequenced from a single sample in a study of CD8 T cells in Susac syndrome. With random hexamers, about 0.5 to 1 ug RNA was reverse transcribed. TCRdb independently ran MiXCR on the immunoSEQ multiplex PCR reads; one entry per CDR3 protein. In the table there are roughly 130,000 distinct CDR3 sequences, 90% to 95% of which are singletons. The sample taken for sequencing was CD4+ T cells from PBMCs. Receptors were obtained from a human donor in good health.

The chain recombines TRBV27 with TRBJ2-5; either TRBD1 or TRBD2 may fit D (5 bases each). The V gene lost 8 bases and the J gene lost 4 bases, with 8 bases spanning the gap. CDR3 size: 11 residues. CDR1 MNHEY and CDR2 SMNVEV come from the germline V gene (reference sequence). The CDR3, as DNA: TGTGCCAGCCCTGGGGGAGAGACCCAGTACTTC. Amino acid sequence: CASPGGETQYF.

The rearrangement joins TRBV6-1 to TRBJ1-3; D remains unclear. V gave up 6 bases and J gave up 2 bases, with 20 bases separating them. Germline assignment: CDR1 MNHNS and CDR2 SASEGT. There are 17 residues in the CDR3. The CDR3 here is CASRTHTGSIAGNTIYF. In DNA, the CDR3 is TGTGCCAGCAGAACTCATACCGGGTCCATCGCTGGAAACACCATATATTTT.

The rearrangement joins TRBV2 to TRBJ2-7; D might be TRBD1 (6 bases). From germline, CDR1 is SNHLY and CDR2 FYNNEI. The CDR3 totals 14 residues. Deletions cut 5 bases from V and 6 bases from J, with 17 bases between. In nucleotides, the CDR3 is TGTGCCAGCAGTTCACAGGGCAGCCGCCTCGAGCAGTACTTC. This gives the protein CASSSQGSRLEQYF.

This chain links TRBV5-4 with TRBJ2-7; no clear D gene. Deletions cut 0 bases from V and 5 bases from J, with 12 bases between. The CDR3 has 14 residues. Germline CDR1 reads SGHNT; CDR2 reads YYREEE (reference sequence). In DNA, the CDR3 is TGTGCCAGCAGCTTGGTCGGCCCTCTGGACGAGCAGTACTTC. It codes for CASSLVGPLDEQYF. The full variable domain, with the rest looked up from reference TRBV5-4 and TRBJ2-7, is ETGVTQSPTHLIKTRGQQVTLRCSSQSGHNTVSWYQQALGQGPQFIFQYYREEENGRGNFPPRFSGLQFPNYSSELNVNALELDDSALYLCASSLVGPLDEQYFGPGTRLTVT.

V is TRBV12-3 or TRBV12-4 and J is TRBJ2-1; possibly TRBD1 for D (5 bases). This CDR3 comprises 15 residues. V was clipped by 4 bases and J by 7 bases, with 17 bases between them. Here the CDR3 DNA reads TGTGCCAGCAGTTGGTCAGGGCAACGTGGGAATGAGCAGTTCTTC. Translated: CASSWSGQRGNEQFF.

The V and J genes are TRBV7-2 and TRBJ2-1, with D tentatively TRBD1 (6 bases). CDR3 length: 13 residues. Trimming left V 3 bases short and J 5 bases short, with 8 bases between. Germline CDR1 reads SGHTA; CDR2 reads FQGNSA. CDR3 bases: TGTGCCAGCAGCTTGGGGGCGAACAATGAGCAGTTCTTC. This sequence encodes CASSLGANNEQFF.

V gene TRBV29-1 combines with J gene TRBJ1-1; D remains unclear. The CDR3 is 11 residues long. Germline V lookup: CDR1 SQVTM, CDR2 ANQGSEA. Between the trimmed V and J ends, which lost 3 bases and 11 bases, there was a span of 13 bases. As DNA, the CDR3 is TGCAGCGTTGAGGAGGGTCTTGTGGCTTTCTTT. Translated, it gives CSVEEGLVAFF.

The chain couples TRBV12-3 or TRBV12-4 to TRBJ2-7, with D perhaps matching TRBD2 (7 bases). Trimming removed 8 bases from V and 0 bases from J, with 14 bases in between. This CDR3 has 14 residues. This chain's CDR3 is CASRRGGSSYEQYF. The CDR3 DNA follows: TGTGCCAGCCGGAGGGGGGGGAGCTCCTACGAGCAGTACTTC.

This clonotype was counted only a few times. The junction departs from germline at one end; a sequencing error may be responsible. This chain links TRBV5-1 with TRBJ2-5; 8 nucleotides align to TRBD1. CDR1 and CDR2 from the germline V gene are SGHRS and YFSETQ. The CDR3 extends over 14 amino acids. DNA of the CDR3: TGTGCCAGCTCCCTTGGACAGGGCGGCGAGACCCAGTACTTC. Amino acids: CASSLGQGGETQYF.

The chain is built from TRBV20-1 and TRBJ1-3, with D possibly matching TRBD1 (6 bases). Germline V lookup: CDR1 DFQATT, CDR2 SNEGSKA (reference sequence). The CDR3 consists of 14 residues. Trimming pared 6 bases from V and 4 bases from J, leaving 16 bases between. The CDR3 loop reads CSALGTSLGNTIYF. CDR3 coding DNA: TGCAGTGCCCTAGGGACATCTCTGGGAAACACCATATATTTT.

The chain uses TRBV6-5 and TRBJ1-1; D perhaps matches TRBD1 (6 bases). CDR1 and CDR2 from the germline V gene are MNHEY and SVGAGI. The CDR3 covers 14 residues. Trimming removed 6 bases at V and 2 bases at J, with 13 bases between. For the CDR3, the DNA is TGTGCCAGCAGGGTGGGACAACTAAACACTGAAGCTTTCTTT. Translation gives CASRVGQLNTEAFF.

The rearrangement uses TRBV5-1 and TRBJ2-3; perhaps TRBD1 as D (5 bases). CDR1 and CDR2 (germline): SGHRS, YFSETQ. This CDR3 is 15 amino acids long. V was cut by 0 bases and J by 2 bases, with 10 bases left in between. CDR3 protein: CASSLDRPSTDTQYF. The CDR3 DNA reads TGCGCCAGCAGCTTGGACAGGCCCTCCACAGATACGCAGTATTTT.

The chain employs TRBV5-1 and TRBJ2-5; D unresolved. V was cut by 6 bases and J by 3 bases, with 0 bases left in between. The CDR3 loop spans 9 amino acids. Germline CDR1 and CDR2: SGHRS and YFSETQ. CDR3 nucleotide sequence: TGCGCCAGCAAAGAGACCCAGTACTTC. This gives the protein CASKETQYF.

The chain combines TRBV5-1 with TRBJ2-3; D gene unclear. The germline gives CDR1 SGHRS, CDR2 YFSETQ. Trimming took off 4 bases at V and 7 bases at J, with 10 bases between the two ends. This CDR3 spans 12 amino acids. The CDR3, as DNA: TGCGCCAGCAGCGACTCAGGAAATACGCAGTATTTT. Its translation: CASSDSGNTQYF.

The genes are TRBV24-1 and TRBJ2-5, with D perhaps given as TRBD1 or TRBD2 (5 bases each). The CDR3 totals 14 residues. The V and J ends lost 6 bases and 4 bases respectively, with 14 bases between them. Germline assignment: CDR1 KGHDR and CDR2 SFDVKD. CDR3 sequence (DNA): TGTGCCACCAGTCGGCCGGGGACGGCAGAGACCCAGTACTTC. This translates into CATSRPGTAETQYF.

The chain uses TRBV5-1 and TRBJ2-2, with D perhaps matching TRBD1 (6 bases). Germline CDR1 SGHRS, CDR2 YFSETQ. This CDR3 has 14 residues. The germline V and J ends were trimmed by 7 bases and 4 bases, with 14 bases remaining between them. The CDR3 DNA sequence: TGCGCCAGCCAGGGGCAGGCGGCCACCGGGGAGCTGTTTTTT. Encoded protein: CASQGQAATGELFF.

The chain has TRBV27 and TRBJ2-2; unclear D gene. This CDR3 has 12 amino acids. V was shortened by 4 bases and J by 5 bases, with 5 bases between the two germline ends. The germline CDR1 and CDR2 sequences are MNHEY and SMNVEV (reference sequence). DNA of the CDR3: TGTGCCAGCAGTTCCTCAACCGGGGAGCTGTTTTTT. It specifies CASSSSTGELFF.

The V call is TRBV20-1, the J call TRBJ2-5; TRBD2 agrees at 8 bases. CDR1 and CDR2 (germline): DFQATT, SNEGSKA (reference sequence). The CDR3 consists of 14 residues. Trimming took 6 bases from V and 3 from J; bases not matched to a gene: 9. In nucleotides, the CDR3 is TGCAGTGCGGACCCCGCGGGGGGAGAAGAGACCCAGTACTTC. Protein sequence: CSADPAGGEETQYF.

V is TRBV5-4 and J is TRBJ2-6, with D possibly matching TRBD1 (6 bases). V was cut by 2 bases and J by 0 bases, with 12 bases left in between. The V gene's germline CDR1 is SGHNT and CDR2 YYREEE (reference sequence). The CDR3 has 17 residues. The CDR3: CASSFTGRGSGANVLTF. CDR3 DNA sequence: TGTGCCAGCAGCTTCACCGGCAGGGGCTCTGGGGCCAACGTCCTGACTTTC. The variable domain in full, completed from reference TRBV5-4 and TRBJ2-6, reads ETGVTQSPTHLIKTRGQQVTLRCSSQSGHNTVSWYQQALGQGPQFIFQYYREEENGRGNFPPRFSGLQFPNYSSELNVNALELDDSALYLCASSFTGRGSGANVLTFGAGSRLTVL.

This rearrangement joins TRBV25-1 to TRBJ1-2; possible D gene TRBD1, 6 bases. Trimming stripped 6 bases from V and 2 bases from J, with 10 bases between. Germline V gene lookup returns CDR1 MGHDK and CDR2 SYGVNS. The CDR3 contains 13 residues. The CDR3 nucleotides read TGTGCCAGCAGCCAGGGGAACAACTATGGCTACACCTTC. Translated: CASSQGNNYGYTF.

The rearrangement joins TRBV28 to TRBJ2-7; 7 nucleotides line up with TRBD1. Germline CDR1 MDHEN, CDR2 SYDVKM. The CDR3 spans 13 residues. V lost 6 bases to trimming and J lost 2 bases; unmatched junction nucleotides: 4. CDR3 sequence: CASSLTGPYEQYF. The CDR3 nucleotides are TGTGCCAGCAGCTTGACAGGGCCCTACGAGCAGTACTTC.

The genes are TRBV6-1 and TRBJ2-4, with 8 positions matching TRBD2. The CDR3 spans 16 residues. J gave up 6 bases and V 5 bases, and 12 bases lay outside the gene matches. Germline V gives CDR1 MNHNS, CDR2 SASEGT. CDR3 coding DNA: TGTGCCAGCAGTCAGCCTCAACAGGGACTAGGAAACATTCAGTACTTC. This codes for CASSQPQQGLGNIQYF.

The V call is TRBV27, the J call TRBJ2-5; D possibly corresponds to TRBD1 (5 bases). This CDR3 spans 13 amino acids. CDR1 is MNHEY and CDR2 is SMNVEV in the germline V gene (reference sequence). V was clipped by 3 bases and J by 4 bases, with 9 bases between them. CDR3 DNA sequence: TGTGCCAGCAGTTTCATAAGGGGAGAGACCCAGTACTTC. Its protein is CASSFIRGETQYF.

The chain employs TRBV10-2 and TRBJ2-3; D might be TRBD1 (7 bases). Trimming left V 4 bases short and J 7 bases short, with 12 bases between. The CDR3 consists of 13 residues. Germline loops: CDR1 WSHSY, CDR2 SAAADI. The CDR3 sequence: CASSGRDSNTQYF. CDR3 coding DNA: TGCGCCAGCAGTGGGCGGGACAGTAATACGCAGTATTTT.

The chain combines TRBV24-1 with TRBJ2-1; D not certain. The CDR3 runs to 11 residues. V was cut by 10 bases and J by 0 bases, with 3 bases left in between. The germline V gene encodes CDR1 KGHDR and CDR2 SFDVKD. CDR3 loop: CATSSYNEQFF. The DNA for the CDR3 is TGTGCCACAAGCTCCTACAATGAGCAGTTCTTC.

The CDR3: CASSEIKGSSYNEQFF. The CDR3, as DNA: TGTGCCAGCAGTGAAATAAAGGGAAGCTCCTACAATGAGCAGTTCTTC. V and J are TRBV2 and TRBJ2-1; D gene uncertain. Deletions cut 2 bases from V and 0 bases from J, with 11 bases between. Germline V gives CDR1 SNHLY, CDR2 FYNNEI. This CDR3 contains 16 residues.

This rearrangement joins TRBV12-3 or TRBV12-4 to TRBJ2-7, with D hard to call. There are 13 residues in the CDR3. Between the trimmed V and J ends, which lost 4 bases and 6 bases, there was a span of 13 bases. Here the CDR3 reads CASSSFYGGEQYF. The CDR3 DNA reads TGTGCCAGCAGTTCTTTTTATGGTGGCGAGCAGTACTTC.

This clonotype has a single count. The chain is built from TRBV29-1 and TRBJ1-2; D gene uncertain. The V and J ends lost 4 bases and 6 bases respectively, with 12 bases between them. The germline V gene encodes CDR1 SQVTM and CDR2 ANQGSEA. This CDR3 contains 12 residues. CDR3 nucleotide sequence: TGCAGCGTTGCTCAGAGGGTTGATGGCTACACCTTC. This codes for CSVAQRVDGYTF.

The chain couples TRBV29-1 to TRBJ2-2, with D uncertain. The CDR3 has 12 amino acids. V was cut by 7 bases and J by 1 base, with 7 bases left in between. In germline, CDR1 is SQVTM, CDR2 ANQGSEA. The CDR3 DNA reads TGCAGCGGCACACGGAACACCGGGGAGCTGTTTTTT. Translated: CSGTRNTGELFF.